A selection of T cell receptor beta chains follows, all from one sample in a study of cytomegalovirus exposure and HLA in healthy donors. Only in-frame clones appear in the TCRdb table, and some are missing; sequencing was by immunoSEQ multiplex PCR. The repertoire consists of 130,000 or so clones, with 70% to 75% occurring once and the leading ten covering less than 2.5%. Sequencing was carried out using PBMCs. These TCRs come from a woman aged 40 to 49 in good health and CMV-seropositive. CDR3s include the opening cysteine and the closing phenylalanine or tryptophan. Each record gives: V gene, clone size, D gene, J gene, CDR3 length, CDR3 protein, CDR3 DNA. A D gene is named only where the DNA matches it firmly. The size field is filled for only some rows; it gives once, few, many or a size class.

TRBV28	.	TRBD1	TRBJ2-3	15	CASSSSGQGLGTQYF	TGTGCCAGCAGTTCTAGTGGACAGGGGCTGGGTACGCAGTATTTT
TRBV7-2	once	.	TRBJ2-3	14	CASSRRQITDTQYF	TGTGCCAGCAGCCGGCGACAGATCACAGATACGCAGTATTTT
TRBV4-2	.	.	TRBJ1-5	16	CASSPSQGGVNQPQHF	TGTGCCAGCAGCCCATCCCAGGGAGGGGTTAATCAGCCCCAGCATTTT
TRBV5-1	.	.	TRBJ1-5	15	CASSLLAGGNQPQHF	TGCGCCAGCAGCTTATTGGCAGGGGGCAATCAGCCCCAGCATTTT
TRBV28	.	.	TRBJ2-5	14	CASSFRGGLETQYF	TGTGCCAGCAGTTTTCGTGGGGGCTTGGAGACCCAGTACTTC
TRBV4-2	.	TRBD1	TRBJ1-2	15	CASSHSEGQARGYTF	TGTGCCAGCAGCCACTCAGAAGGACAGGCAAGGGGCTACACCTTC
TRBV5-1	.	TRBD1	TRBJ1-1	15	CASSFLSGGNTEAFF	TGCGCCAGCAGCTTCCTTTCAGGGGGCAACACTGAAGCTTTCTTT
TRBV7-8	.	TRBD2	TRBJ2-2	16	CASSPGTSVNTGELFF	TGTGCCAGCAGCCCCGGGACTAGCGTAAACACCGGGGAGCTGTTTTTT
TRBV5-1	few	.	TRBJ1-1	14	CASRLREEDTEAFF	TGCGCCAGCAGGTTGAGGGAGGAAGACACTGAAGCTTTCTTT
TRBV4-3	.	.	TRBJ1-2	14	CASSQDRSGDGYTF	TGCGCCAGCAGCCAAGATAGATCGGGGGATGGCTACACCTTC
TRBV4-3	.	.	TRBJ2-2	16	CASSQVRQGRSGELFF	TGCGCCAGCAGCCAAGTCAGGCAGGGCCGGTCCGGGGAGCTGTTTTTT